This T cell receptor beta chain originates from a study of early T cells in non-severe SARS-CoV-2 infection. On the study more broadly: Unsorted whole-blood RNA was sequenced in bulk, leaving chains unpaired.

Individual cDNA molecules each received unique molecular identifiers attached to them. TCRdb redid the calling of the 5' RACE reads with MiXCR, one entry per CDR3 protein. Of 20,000 to 25,000 distinct CDR3 sequences listed, 4% to 5.5% are singletons. This clonotype was observed many times. What it recognizes is unknown. Overall study results and limits: Matches to VDJdb favored anti-spike CD8 responses and missed private and CD4 specificities.

Specimen: whole blood. The receptor comes from an adult who was a healthcare worker with PCR-confirmed SARS-CoV-2 infection or an uninfected control (not recorded which).

CDR3 sequence: CASSIGWTEGENTEAFF. Written as DNA, the CDR3 is TGTGCCAGTAGTATAGGCTGGACAGAGGGGGAGAACACTGAAGCTTTCTTT. The chain carries TRBV19 and TRBJ1-1; tentatively, D is TRBD1 (6 bases). CDR1 and CDR2 (germline): LNHDA, SQIVND (reference sequence). Trimming cost V 1 base and J 1 base, with 16 bases left between them. The CDR3 contains 17 residues.